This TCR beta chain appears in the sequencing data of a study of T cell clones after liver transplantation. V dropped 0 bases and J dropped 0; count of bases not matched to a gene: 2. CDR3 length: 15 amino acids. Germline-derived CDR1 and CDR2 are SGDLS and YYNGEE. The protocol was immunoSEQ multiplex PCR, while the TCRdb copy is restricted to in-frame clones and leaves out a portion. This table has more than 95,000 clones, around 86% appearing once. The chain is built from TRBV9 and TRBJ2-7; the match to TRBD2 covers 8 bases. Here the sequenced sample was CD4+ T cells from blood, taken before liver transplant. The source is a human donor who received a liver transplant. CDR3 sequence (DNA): TGTGCCAGCAGCGTAGGACTAGCGAACTCCTACGAGCAGTACTTC. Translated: CASSVGLANSYEQYF. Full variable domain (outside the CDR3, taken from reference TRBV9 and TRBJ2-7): DSGVTQTPKHLITATGQRVTLRCSPRSGDLSVYWYQQSLDQGLQFLIQYYNGEERAKGNILERFSAQQFPDLHSELNLSSLELGDSALYFCASSVGLANSYEQYFGPGTRLTVT.